This T cell receptor beta chain was profiled in a study of CD8+ T cells in alopecia areata. RNA was isolated and reverse transcribed to cDNA, the sequencing template. Assay: immunoSEQ multiplex PCR; the TCRdb copy retains only in-frame clones and omits some. The repertoire includes 45,000 to 70,000 clones, 90% to 97% of them detected once, and about 26% sits in the top ten. Study conclusions and caveats: Although TCR sharing was seen in mice, sharing across patients was less clear, possibly for HLA-related reasons.

With respect to this clone: Its antigen is currently unknown.

Between the trimmed V and J ends, which lost 1 base and 6 bases, there was a span of 7 bases. The CDR3 contains 12 residues. Germline V gene lookup returns CDR1 MGHRA and CDR2 YSYEKL. This receptor was identified in a human donor with alopecia areata. V is TRBV4-1 and J is TRBJ2-7; weak D call: TRBD2 (5 bases). The sequencing here drew on CD8+ T cells sorted from blood, taken at week 0. The CDR3 bases are TGCGCCAGCAGCCAAGCTCGGGGCGAGCAGTACTTC. Encoded protein: CASSQARGEQYF.